The sample holds many counts of the clone carrying this T cell receptor (beta chain). Its antigen is as yet unknown. This entry belongs to a study of tumor and adjacent non-tumor tissue in lung cancer. Whole-study results and caveats: Significantly higher TCR diversity was found in tumor than normal lung. Tumor repertoires had a smaller top 100 clone share than normal lung.

This sample's RNA came from whole unsorted tissue. This non-tumor lung sample came from over 3 cm beyond the tumor edge. The library came from three nested PCR rounds adapted from ARM-PCR protocols. TCRdb reanalysed the multiplex PCR reads using MiXCR and keeps one entry per CDR3 protein. The table lists about 86,000 distinct CDR3 sequences, roughly three quarters of them singletons. The sequencing sample was made of distant non-tumor lung tissue. The TCR originated in a woman aged 50 to 60 with non-small cell lung cancer.

For the CDR3, the DNA is TGTGCCAGCAGTAACACTGAAGCTTTCTTT. This encodes CASSNTEAFF. The rearrangement joins TRBV6-5 to TRBJ1-1, with unresolved D. V dropped 5 bases and J dropped 2 bases, with 0 bases sitting between them. This CDR3 is built from 10 residues. Germline CDR1 MNHEY, CDR2 SVGAGI.